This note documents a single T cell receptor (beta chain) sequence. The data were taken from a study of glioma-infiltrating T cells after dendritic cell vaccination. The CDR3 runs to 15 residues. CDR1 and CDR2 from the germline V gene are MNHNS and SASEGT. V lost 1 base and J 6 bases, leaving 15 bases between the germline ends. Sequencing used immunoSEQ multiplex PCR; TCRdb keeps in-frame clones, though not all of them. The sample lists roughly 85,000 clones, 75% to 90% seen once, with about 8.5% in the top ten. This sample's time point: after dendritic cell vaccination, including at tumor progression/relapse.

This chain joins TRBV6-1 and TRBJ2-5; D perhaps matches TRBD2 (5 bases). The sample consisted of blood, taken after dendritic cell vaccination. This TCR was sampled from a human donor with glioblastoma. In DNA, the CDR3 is TGTGCCAGCAGTGAAGGCCTTGACTATGCAAAGACCCAGTACTTC. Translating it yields CASSEGLDYAKTQYF.